This T cell receptor beta chain was captured by sequencing in a study of T cell responses to AZD1222 COVID-19 vaccine. The germline gives CDR1 LNHDA, CDR2 SQIVND (reference sequence). Trimming shortened V by 5 bases and J by 2 bases, and 10 bases separated the two germline ends. The CDR3 runs 14 residues. Sequenced by immunoSEQ multiplex PCR; TCRdb stores in-frame clones only, minus some. In the table there are around 140,000 clones, about 91% of which are singletons. The receptor's source is an adult in good health. This chain uses TRBV19 with TRBJ2-1; D call uncertain. Specimen: peripheral blood, collected on day 0 of AZD1222 vaccination. The CDR3 region has the DNA TGTGCCAGTAGTCCAAACCTTGCCTACAATGAGCAGTTCTTC. Its protein is CASSPNLAYNEQFF. Based on the CDR3 plus reference TRBV19 and TRBJ2-1, the full variable domain is DGGITQSPKYLFRKEGQNVTLSCEQNLNHDAMYWYRQDPGQGLRLIYYSQIVNDFQKGDIAEGYSVSREKKESFPLTVTSAQKNPTAFYLCASSPNLAYNEQFFGPGTRLTVL.